The 28 T cell receptor beta chains in this list originate from one sample, sequenced in a study of circulating and synovial CD4+ cells in juvenile arthritis. Sequencing was performed with immunoSEQ multiplex PCR; in TCRdb, only in-frame clones are kept and a portion is missing. The repertoire consists of 11,000 to 15,000 clones, with approximately 83% occurring once and the leading ten covering approximately 3.3%. Input material: CD4+ T cells from synovial fluid. The source of these receptors is a human patient with juvenile idiopathic arthritis. Some clones in this sample may be carry-over from other donors' samples.

The chain couples TRBV29-1 to TRBJ2-5; 12 nucleotides match TRBD1. CDR3 size: 15 residues. V lost 8 bases and J lost 5; bases outside the gene matches: 12. Germline V lookup: CDR1 SQVTM, CDR2 ANQGSEA. CDR3 in DNA: TGCAGCTCCCGGGACAGGGGGCGTTTCGGCGAGACCCAGTACTTC. Translation: CSSRDRGRFGETQYF.

This clone showed up just once. The gene calls are TRBV7-2 and TRBJ1-2; no clear D gene. CDR1 and CDR2 (germline): SGHTA, FQGNSA. The CDR3 is 16 residues long. V lost 7 bases and J 5 bases, leaving 23 bases between the germline ends. CDR3 sequence (DNA): TGTGCCAGCACCCAAACCCTGGGAGGCCCATTGTATGGCTACACCTTC. Protein product: CASTQTLGGPLYGYTF.

The sample holds a few counts of this clone. The same CDR3 can be traced to other DNA sequences in this sample. This rearrangement joins TRBV14 to TRBJ1-6; D call uncertain. Germline values: CDR1 SGHDN, CDR2 FVKESK. This CDR3 is 15 amino acids long. With 1 base removed from V and 3 bases from J, the gap between germline ends came to 7 bases. The CDR3 sequence is CASSQGGVYNSPLHF. The CDR3 DNA is TGTGCCAGCAGCCAAGGAGGTGTCTATAATTCACCCCTCCACTTT.

The chain couples TRBV7-2 to TRBJ2-7, with TRBD2 matching over 9 bases. Trimming at V came to 0 bases and at J to 6 bases, leaving 9 bases not matched to a gene. Germline assignment: CDR1 SGHTA and CDR2 FQGNSA. The CDR3 spans 16 residues. The CDR3 DNA follows: TGTGCCAGCAGCTTAGCCGGCGGGGGGGCCTCGGTCGAGCAGTACTTC. Translating gives CASSLAGGGASVEQYF. Full variable domain (missing parts from reference TRBV7-2 and TRBJ2-7): GAGVSQSPSNKVTEKGKDVELRCDPISGHTALYWYRQSLGQGLEFLIYFQGNSAPDKSGLPSDRFSAERTGGSVSTLTIQRTQQEDSAVYLCASSLAGGGASVEQYFGPGTRLTVT.

This sequence joins TRBV30 and TRBJ1-5, with D possibly matching TRBD1 (6 bases). The J call may be mistaken, given a closer DNA end match to TRBJ2-3. Germline V gene data show CDR1 as GTSNPN and CDR2 as SVGIG (reference sequence). The CDR3 is 13 residues long. The CDR3 region is CAWVGDIYQPQYF. In DNA, the CDR3 is TGTGCCTGGGTGGGGGACATATATCAGCCCCAGTATTTT.

The V and J genes are TRBV7-9 and TRBJ1-3; 9 nucleotides agree with TRBD1. There are 15 residues in the CDR3. The germline CDR1 and CDR2 sequences are SEHNR and FQNEAQ (reference sequence). V lost 2 bases and J lost 4; bases outside the gene matches: 3. CDR3 nucleotides: TGTGCCAGCAGCTTACGACAGGGGGAAGGAAACACCATATATTTT. This encodes CASSLRQGEGNTIYF.

The chain has TRBV11-2 and TRBJ2-7, with TRBD1 matching over 9 bases. Looked up from germline, CDR1 is SGHAT and CDR2 is FQNNGV. The CDR3 runs to 14 residues. Trimming took 1 base from V and 5 from J; bases not matched to a gene: 3. The CDR3 sequence is CASSLAGTGNEQYF. DNA for the CDR3: TGTGCCAGCAGCTTAGCCGGGACAGGGAACGAGCAGTACTTC.

Concerning this clone itself: The junction and the germline gene differ at one end; a read error may be behind it. The chain carries TRBV5-1 and TRBJ1-6; maybe TRBD1 (6 bases). The germline V gene has CDR1 SGHRS and CDR2 YFSETQ. The length of the CDR3 is 16 residues. The DNA for the CDR3 is TGCGCCAGCAGCTTTGGACAGAGCTCCTATAATTCACCCCCCCACTTT. The encoded protein is CASSFGQSSYNSPPHF.

J is TRBJ1-1 and V is TRBV30, with D unclear. Looked up from germline, CDR1 is GTSNPN and CDR2 is SVGIG (reference sequence). The CDR3 extends over 13 amino acids. Trimming removed 3 bases at V and 1 base at J, with 9 bases between. The CDR3 sequence is CAWRAQPNTEAFF. DNA of the CDR3: TGTGCCTGGAGGGCACAGCCGAACACTGAAGCTTTCTTT.

This sequence joins TRBV30 and TRBJ1-1; 8 positions agree with TRBD1. The CDR3 has 14 residues. V was clipped by 5 bases and J by 5 bases; unmatched bases: 10. In germline, CDR1 is GTSNPN, CDR2 SVGIG (reference sequence). The CDR3 nucleotides are TGTGCCTGGGGGACAGGCGCCGGTTGGACTGAAGCTTTCTTT. Translating gives CAWGTGAGWTEAFF.

This sequence joins TRBV7-2 and TRBJ1-5; 8 bases align to TRBD1. This CDR3 has 16 residues. Germline assignment: CDR1 SGHTA and CDR2 FQGNSA. Unmatched junction bases numbered 8, after V lost 5 bases and J lost 2 bases. The CDR3 region is CASSPMDRVGNQPQHF. The DNA for the CDR3 is TGTGCCAGCAGCCCTATGGACAGGGTAGGCAATCAGCCCCAGCATTTT.

This clone appeared once. The V gene is TRBV5-1, the J gene TRBJ1-1, with TRBD1 identical over 7 bases. The CDR3 sequence is 14 residues long. Germline V lookup: CDR1 SGHRS, CDR2 YFSETQ. Trimming at V came to 3 bases and at J to 4 bases, leaving 6 bases not matched to a gene. CDR3 in DNA: TGCGCCAGCAGCTCCCAGGGGGGAATCACTGAAGCTTTCTTT. Translation gives CASSSQGGITEAFF. The full variable domain, its missing parts supplied by reference TRBV5-1 and TRBJ1-1, is KAGVTQTPRYLIKTRGQQVTLSCSPISGHRSVSWYQQTPGQGLQFLFEYFSETQRNKGNFPGRFSGRQFSNSRSEMNVSTLELGDSALYLCASSSQGGITEAFFGQGTRLTVV.

The chain carries TRBV4-3 and TRBJ1-4; 7 bases map to TRBD1. After removal of 6 bases from V and 8 bases from J, the junction contained 9 bases not matched to a gene. CDR1 is LGHNA, CDR2 YSLEER, per germline. The CDR3 is made up of 14 amino acids. CDR3 sequence reads: CASSQDRIREKLFF. The CDR3 DNA sequence: TGCGCCAGCAGTCAGGACAGGATTCGGGAAAAACTGTTTTTT.

CDR3 bases: TGTGCCAGCAATCGGGGGGGGCCAAGCACAGATACGCAGTATTTT. Its translation: CASNRGGPSTDTQYF. This rearrangement joins TRBV2 to TRBJ2-3; 8 nucleotides line up with TRBD2. The trim removed 7 bases at V and 0 bases at J, leaving 6 bases unmatched. This CDR3 has 15 residues. CDR1 is SNHLY, CDR2 FYNNEI, per germline.

The chain joins TRBV6-5 to TRBJ1-3; perhaps TRBD1 as D (5 bases). V dropped 3 bases and J dropped 0 bases, with 9 bases sitting between them. The germline V gene has CDR1 MNHEY and CDR2 SVGAGI. CDR3 length: 15 amino acids. Here the CDR3 DNA reads TGTGCCAGCAGTTATGGGGCCATCTCTGGAAACACCATATATTTT. Translation: CASSYGAISGNTIYF.

V is TRBV9 and J is TRBJ2-5; 11 bases are shared with TRBD2. This CDR3 has 16 residues. Trimming took 3 bases from V and 2 from J; bases not matched to a gene: 6. Germline CDR1 and CDR2: SGDLS and YYNGEE. This CDR3 is CASSAARLAGQETQYF. The CDR3 region has the DNA TGTGCCAGCAGCGCCGCCAGACTAGCGGGGCAAGAGACCCAGTACTTC.

The chain links TRBV4-1 to TRBJ1-1; D perhaps matches TRBD1 (5 bases). The V gene's germline CDR1 is MGHRA and CDR2 YSYEKL. V was clipped by 0 bases and J by 5 bases, with 10 bases between them. CDR3 length: 14 amino acids. The CDR3 coding sequence is TGCGCCAGCAGCCAAGACAGGGCGAGGACTGAAGCTTTCTTT. It specifies CASSQDRARTEAFF.

On this clone: The DNA is left out, because the CDR3 cannot be placed on it with certainty; the CDR3 is given as TCRdb lists it. The chain uses TRBV29-1 and TRBJ1-2. Termini included, the CDR3 measures 13 amino acids. The germline V gene has CDR1 SQVTM and CDR2 ANQGSEA. The CDR3 sequence: CSVATGTDYGYTF.

The chain couples TRBV5-6 to TRBJ1-5; tentative D call: TRBD1 (6 bases). Germline values: CDR1 SGHDT, CDR2 YYEEEE. The CDR3 extends over 16 amino acids. V lost 0 bases and J lost 0, with 10 bases in between. CDR3 bases: TGTGCCAGCAGCTTGGGGACAGCTAATAGCAATCAGCCCCAGCATTTT. Its translation: CASSLGTANSNQPQHF. Complete variable domain (other parts from reference TRBV5-6 and TRBJ1-5): DAGVTQSPTHLIKTRGQQVTLRCSPKSGHDTVSWYQQALGQGPQFIFQYYEEEERQRGNFPDRFSGHQFPNYSSELNVNALLLGDSALYLCASSLGTANSNQPQHFGDGTRLSIL.

This chain connects TRBV13 to TRBJ2-3; TRBD2 aligns across 12 bases. This CDR3 region has 15 residues. In germline, CDR1 is PRHDT, CDR2 FYEKMQ (reference sequence). V lost 5 bases and J lost 5; bases outside the gene matches: 5. CDR3 bases: TGTGCCAGCAGCCAGCTAGCGGGGGGGGGAGATACGCAGTATTTT. As protein: CASSQLAGGGDTQYF.

The V and J genes are TRBV30 and TRBJ1-2, with D unresolved. The germline V gene encodes CDR1 GTSNPN and CDR2 SVGIG (reference sequence). V lost 3 bases, J lost 2 bases, and 7 bases lay in between. CDR3 length: 12 amino acids. The CDR3 protein is CAWSGGNYGYTF. CDR3 DNA: TGTGCCTGGAGCGGAGGGAACTATGGCTACACCTTC.

The V and J genes are TRBV27 and TRBJ2-1; 11 bases fit TRBD2. The length of the CDR3 is 14 residues. Losses at the gene ends were 5 bases for V and 5 bases for J; bases not matched to a gene: 2. Germline CDR1 reads MNHEY; CDR2 reads SMNVEV (reference sequence). The CDR3 DNA reads TGTGCCAGCAGTGGGACTAGCGGAAACAATGAGCAGTTCTTC. Translated: CASSGTSGNNEQFF.

CDR3 protein: CASGLRGQPQHF. The CDR3 coding sequence is TGTGCCAGCGGCCTTCGGGGTCAGCCCCAGCATTTT. This chain uses TRBV7-2 with TRBJ1-5; D gene ambiguous. The germline CDR1 and CDR2 sequences are SGHTA and FQGNSA. CDR3 size: 12 residues. Trimming stripped 8 bases from V and 6 bases from J, with 11 bases between.

V gene TRBV7-9 combines with J gene TRBJ1-3; weak D call: TRBD1 (5 bases). CDR3 length equals 15 residues. Germline V gives CDR1 SEHNR, CDR2 FQNEAQ (reference sequence). The V end lost 5 bases, the J end lost 0 bases, and 11 bases lay between the germline ends. Here the CDR3 reads CASSHDSPSGNTIYF. The CDR3 nucleotides are TGTGCCAGCAGCCATGACAGCCCCTCTGGAAACACCATATATTTT.

The chain is built from TRBV15 and TRBJ2-2; D may be TRBD1 (5 bases). The CDR3 has 14 amino acids. V was shortened by 2 bases and J by 1 base, with 5 bases between the two germline ends. From germline, CDR1 is LNHNV and CDR2 YYDKDF (reference sequence). CDR3: CATSRQGNTGELFF. CDR3 DNA: TGTGCCACCAGCAGACAGGGGAACACCGGGGAGCTGTTTTTT.

The chain recombines TRBV29-1 with TRBJ2-7; 7 bases are shared with TRBD2. Germline V gene data show CDR1 as SQVTM and CDR2 as ANQGSEA. The CDR3 extends over 12 amino acids. The trim removed 4 bases at V and 5 bases at J, leaving 5 bases unmatched. CDR3 region: CSVASGKDEQYV. CDR3 coding DNA: TGCAGCGTTGCGAGCGGGAAGGACGAGCAGTACGTC.

This chain connects TRBV4-3 to TRBJ1-2, with D tentatively TRBD1 (6 bases). CDR3 length: 15 residues. V lost 4 bases and J lost 6, with 18 bases in between. Germline assignment: CDR1 LGHNA and CDR2 YSLEER. CDR3 residues: CASSPSTGPSNGYTF. CDR3 nucleotide sequence: TGCGCCAGCAGCCCATCTACAGGGCCGTCTAATGGCTACACCTTC.

This chain links TRBV30 with TRBJ1-1; a possible D gene is TRBD1 (6 bases). The CDR3 is 13 residues long. The germline V gene has CDR1 GTSNPN and CDR2 SVGIG (reference sequence). V dropped 4 bases and J dropped 2 bases, with 11 bases sitting between them. The CDR3 coding sequence is TGTGCCTGGACAGGGGCAGCTAACACTGAAGCTTTCTTT. Protein sequence: CAWTGAANTEAFF. The full variable domain, with the rest looked up from reference TRBV30 and TRBJ1-1, is SQTIHQWPATLVQPVGSPLSLECTVEGTSNPNLYWYRQAAGRGLQLLFYSVGIGQISSEVPQNLSASRPQDRQFILSSKKLLLSDSGFYLCAWTGAANTEAFFGQGTRLTVV.